This T cell receptor beta chain was observed in a study of blood T cells in healthy people across ages. Whole-study findings and limits: With naive T cell percentage, TCR beta diversity showed a strong correlation. The study found more naive CD4+ cells and higher diversity in long-lived than aged donors.

In its sample, this clonotype was seen a few times. What it recognizes is unknown. The CDR3 has 14 amino acids. V trimming: 5 bases; J trimming: 6 bases; junction bases outside the gene matches: 8. CDR1 is PRHDT, CDR2 FYEKMQ, per germline (reference sequence). Together with a sample-barcoded 5' primer, a J-beta primer mix was included in a second PCR lasting roughly 6 to 12 cycles. TCRdb itself ran the 5' RACE reads through MiXCR, one entry per CDR3 protein. This table has 1.5 million or so distinct CDR3 sequences, 35% to 45% appearing once. Input material: blood. The TCR was taken from a woman aged 18-29 years in good health. V is TRBV13 and J is TRBJ2-7, with 9 bases identical to TRBD1. CDR3 loop: CASSPGQGDSEQYF. The CDR3 bases are TGTGCCAGCAGCCCGGGACAGGGAGATAGCGAGCAGTACTTC. Full variable domain (missing parts from reference TRBV13 and TRBJ2-7): AAGVIQSPRHLIKEKRETATLKCYPIPRHDTVYWYQQGPGQDPQFLISFYEKMQSDKGSIPDRFSAQQFSDYHSELNMSSLELGDSALYFCASSPGQGDSEQYFGPGTRLTVT.